Described below is a single T cell receptor beta chain sequence and its context. Stated time point: time of PML onset. These data come from a study of multiple sclerosis patients with progressive multifocal leukoencephalopathy. Trimming left V 10 bases short and J 0 bases short, with 6 bases between. The V gene's germline CDR1 is SGHAT and CDR2 FQNNGV. The CDR3 loop spans 12 amino acids. The repertoire was sequenced with immunoSEQ multiplex PCR; TCRdb's copy has only in-frame clones and lacks some. The table includes tens of thousands of clones, 85% detected once. Sample: PBMCs, taken from a patient treated with natalizumab. The TCR comes from a woman younger than 45 with progressive multifocal leukoencephalopathy. V usage is TRBV11-2 and J usage is TRBJ2-2; D gene unclear. CDR3 coding DNA: TGTGCCACCCAGTCGAACACCGGGGAGCTGTTTTTT. Translated, it gives CATQSNTGELFF.